A single sample gave rise to the 5 T cell receptor beta chains below, sequenced in a study of blood T cell repertoires in COVID-19. Libraries were prepared by immunoSEQ multiplex PCR; TCRdb keeps only in-frame clonotypes and omits some of them. This table holds about 110,000 clones, 84% found once. The sample consisted of peripheral blood. These receptor sequences come from a woman between 45 and 60 years old with acute or convalescent COVID-19.

In its sample, this clone was seen once. The chain employs TRBV3-1 (or the pseudogene TRBV3-2) and TRBJ1-2; TRBD1 is a possible D gene (6 bases). Germline loops: CDR1 LGHDT, CDR2 YNNKEL (reference sequence). There are 13 residues in the CDR3. The V end lost 1 base, the J end lost 7 bases, and 10 bases lay between the germline ends. CDR3 DNA sequence: TGTGCCAGCAGCCAAGGGTGGGGGCCTGGCTACACCTTC. Its protein is CASSQGWGPGYTF.

This chain joins TRBV7-8 and TRBJ1-1, with 8 nucleotides matching TRBD1. The germline V gene encodes CDR1 SGHVS and CDR2 FQNEAQ. The J segment lost 4 bases and the V segment lost 2 bases, leaving 0 bases of the junction unmatched. The CDR3 covers 13 residues. The CDR3 DNA sequence: TGTGCCAGCAGCTTACAGGGGGCCACTGAAGCTTTCTTT. Protein: CASSLQGATEAFF.

The chain combines TRBV10-3 with TRBJ2-3; 11 bases line up with TRBD2. With V trimmed by 4 bases and J by 3 bases, 6 bases remained unmatched. The CDR3 runs to 16 residues. Germline V gene data show CDR1 as ENHRY and CDR2 as SYGVKD. CDR3 in DNA: TGTGCCATCAGTGGGTCTAGCGGGGGGAGGACAGATACGCAGTATTTT. Translation gives CAISGSSGGRTDTQYF.

V usage is TRBV30 and J usage is TRBJ2-7, with 7 bases aligning to TRBD2. The CDR3 extends over 13 amino acids. CDR1 GTSNPN and CDR2 SVGIG come from the germline V gene (reference sequence). Germline trimming cut 2 bases from V and 2 bases from J; bases unmatched to any gene: 3. The CDR3 spells CAWSKGLAYEQYF. As DNA, the CDR3 is TGTGCCTGGAGTAAAGGACTAGCCTACGAGCAGTACTTC.

The chain uses TRBV5-8 and TRBJ2-7; a weak D match, TRBD2 (6 bases). There are 16 residues in the CDR3. The germline CDR1 and CDR2 sequences are SGHTS and YDEGEE. Deletions cut 4 bases from V and 2 bases from J, with 19 bases between. The CDR3 bases are TGTGCCAGCAGCCAGTCCGTGGGGGGTGACGCCTACGAGCAGTACTTC. Amino acids: CASSQSVGGDAYEQYF.